Each of the 10 T cell receptor beta chains below was sequenced from the same sample in a study of blood T cell repertoires in COVID-19. Assay: immunoSEQ multiplex PCR; the TCRdb copy retains only in-frame clones and omits some. Here the sample spans around 130,000 clones, around four fifths being singletons. Source material: PBMCs or T cells enriched from blood (not recorded which). The receptors originated from a woman aged 50 to 60 with acute COVID-19.

As DNA, the CDR3 is TGTGCCAGCAGCGGGATGGGACAGCGCCAAGAGACCCAGTACTTC. The encoded protein is CASSGMGQRQETQYF. The V gene is TRBV11-1, the J gene TRBJ2-5; TRBD1 matches 7 bases. With 5 bases clipped from V and 1 base from J, the junction kept 7 bases outside the gene matches. The CDR3 has 15 residues. Germline CDR1 SGHAT, CDR2 FQDESV (reference sequence).

The V gene is TRBV7-9, the J gene TRBJ1-3; TRBD1 aligns across 8 bases. Trimming at V came to 5 bases and at J to 8 bases, leaving 11 bases not matched to a gene. This CDR3 is 15 amino acids long. Germline values: CDR1 SEHNR, CDR2 FQNEAQ (reference sequence). The CDR3 coding sequence is TGTGCCAGCAGCGGACGAGACAGGGGTGTAGACACCATATATTTT. This sequence encodes CASSGRDRGVDTIYF.

CDR3 loop: CASSYSSWGTGSEQYF. CDR3 DNA: TGTGCCAGCAGTTACTCGAGTTGGGGCACTGGCTCCGAGCAGTACTTC. The rearrangement uses TRBV6-6 and TRBJ2-7; possible D gene TRBD1, 5 bases. CDR1 MNHNY and CDR2 SVGAGI come from the germline V gene (reference sequence). This CDR3 spans 16 amino acids. The V and J ends lost 0 bases and 6 bases respectively, with 18 bases between them.

V is TRBV30 and J is TRBJ2-7; unclear D gene. Between the trimmed V and J ends, which lost 3 bases and 3 bases, there was a span of 9 bases. CDR3 length: 12 residues. Germline CDR1 and CDR2: GTSNPN and SVGIG (reference sequence). The CDR3 reads CAWSASSYEQYF. The CDR3 DNA reads as TGTGCCTGGAGCGCCTCTAGCTACGAGCAGTACTTC.

The V and J genes are TRBV6-4 and TRBJ2-1; maybe TRBD1 (6 bases). CDR1 and CDR2 from the germline V gene are MRHNA and SNTAGT. Trimming left V 5 bases short and J 4 bases short, with 15 bases between. The CDR3 is 15 residues long. CDR3 amino acids: CASSQGRGDYNEQFF. Written as DNA, the CDR3 is TGTGCCAGCAGTCAGGGCAGGGGCGATTACAATGAGCAGTTCTTC.

The chain is built from TRBV7-9 and TRBJ2-7; D is unclear. V lost 2 bases, J lost 1 base, and 9 bases lay in between. This CDR3 region has 14 residues. Per the germline V gene, CDR1 is SEHNR and CDR2 is FQNEAQ (reference sequence). CDR3 sequence reads: CASSLSGKSYEQYF. The CDR3 DNA sequence: TGTGCCAGCAGCTTAAGTGGCAAATCCTACGAGCAGTACTTC.

This sequence joins TRBV3-1 (or the pseudogene TRBV3-2) and TRBJ2-1, with 9 bases matching TRBD1. J was trimmed by 9 bases and V by 0 bases; bases with no gene match: 9. Germline lookup yields CDR1 LGHDT and CDR2 YNNKEL (reference sequence). This CDR3 comprises 16 residues. In DNA form, the CDR3 reads TGTGCCAGCAGCCAAGATGGGGGACAGGGCTTCGGTGAGCAGTTCTTC. This codes for CASSQDGGQGFGEQFF.

CDR3 bases: TGTGCCAGCAGCTTAGATCTAGCCAAAAACATTCAGTACTTC. Amino acid sequence: CASSLDLAKNIQYF. The chain couples TRBV7-8 to TRBJ2-4; D is undetermined. The CDR3 has 14 residues. V lost 1 base, J lost 0 bases, and 4 bases lay in between. Per germline, CDR1 SGHVS and CDR2 FQNEAQ.

The J gene is TRBJ1-5, the V gene TRBV30, with TRBD1 matching over 8 bases. Germline values: CDR1 GTSNPN, CDR2 SVGIG (reference sequence). The length of the CDR3 is 15 residues. V lost 5 bases and J lost 11; bases outside the gene matches: 17. CDR3 in DNA: TGTGCCTGGGGCCCGACCGGGACAGGCACCTGGGCCCAGCATTTT. This gives the protein CAWGPTGTGTWAQHF.

In its sample, this clone was seen once. This chain joins TRBV15 and TRBJ2-7, with unresolved D. V lost 0 bases and J lost 0, with 6 bases in between. CDR1 is LNHNV and CDR2 is YYDKDF in the germline V gene (reference sequence). The CDR3 totals 14 residues. The CDR3 spells CATSRDSGSYEQYF. In DNA form, the CDR3 reads TGTGCCACCAGCAGAGATTCCGGCTCCTACGAGCAGTACTTC.